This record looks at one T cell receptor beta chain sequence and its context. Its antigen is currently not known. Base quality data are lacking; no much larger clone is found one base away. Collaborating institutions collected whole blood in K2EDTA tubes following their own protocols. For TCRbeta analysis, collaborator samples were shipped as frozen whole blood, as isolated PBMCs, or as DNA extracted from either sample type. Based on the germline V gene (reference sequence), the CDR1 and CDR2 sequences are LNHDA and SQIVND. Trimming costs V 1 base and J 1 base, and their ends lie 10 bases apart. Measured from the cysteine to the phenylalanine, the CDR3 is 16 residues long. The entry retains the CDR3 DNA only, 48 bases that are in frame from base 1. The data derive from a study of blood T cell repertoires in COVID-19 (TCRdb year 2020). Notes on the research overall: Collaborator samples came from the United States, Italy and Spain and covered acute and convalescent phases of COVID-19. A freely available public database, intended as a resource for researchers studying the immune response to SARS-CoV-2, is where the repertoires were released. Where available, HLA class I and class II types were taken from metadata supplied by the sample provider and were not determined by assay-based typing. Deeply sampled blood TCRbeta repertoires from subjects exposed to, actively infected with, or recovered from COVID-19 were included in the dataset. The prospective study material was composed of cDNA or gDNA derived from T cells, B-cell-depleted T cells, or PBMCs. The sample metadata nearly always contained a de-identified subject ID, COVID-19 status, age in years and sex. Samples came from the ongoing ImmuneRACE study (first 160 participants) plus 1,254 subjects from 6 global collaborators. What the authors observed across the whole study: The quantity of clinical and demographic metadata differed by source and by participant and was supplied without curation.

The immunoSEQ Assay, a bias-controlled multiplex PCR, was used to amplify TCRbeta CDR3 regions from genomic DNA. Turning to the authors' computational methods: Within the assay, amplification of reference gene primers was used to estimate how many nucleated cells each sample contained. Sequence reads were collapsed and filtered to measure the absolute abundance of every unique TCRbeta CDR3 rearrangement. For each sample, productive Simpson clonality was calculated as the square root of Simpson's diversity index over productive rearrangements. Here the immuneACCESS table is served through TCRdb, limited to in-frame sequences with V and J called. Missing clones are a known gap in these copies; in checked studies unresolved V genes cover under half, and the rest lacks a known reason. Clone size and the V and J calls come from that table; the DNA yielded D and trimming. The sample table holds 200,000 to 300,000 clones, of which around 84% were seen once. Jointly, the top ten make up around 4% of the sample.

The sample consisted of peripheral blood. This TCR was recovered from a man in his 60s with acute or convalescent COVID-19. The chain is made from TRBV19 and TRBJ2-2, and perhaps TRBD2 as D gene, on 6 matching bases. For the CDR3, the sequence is CASSIGGAGNTGELFF. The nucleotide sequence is TGTGCCAGTAGTATAGGGGGAGCGGGGAACACCGGGGAGCTGTTTTTT.